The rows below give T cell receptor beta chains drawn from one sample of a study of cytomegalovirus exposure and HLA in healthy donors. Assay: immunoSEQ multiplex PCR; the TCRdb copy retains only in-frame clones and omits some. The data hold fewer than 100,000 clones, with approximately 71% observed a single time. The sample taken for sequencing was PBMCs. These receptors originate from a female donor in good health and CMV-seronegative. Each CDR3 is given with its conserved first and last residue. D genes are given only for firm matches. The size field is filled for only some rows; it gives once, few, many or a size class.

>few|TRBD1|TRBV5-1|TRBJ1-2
CASSLATGAYGYTF
TGCGCCAGCAGCTTGGCAACAGGGGCCTATGGCTACACCTTC
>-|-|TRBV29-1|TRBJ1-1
CSVVAYGILNTEAFF
TGCAGCGTTGTAGCCTACGGGATCCTGAACACTGAAGCTTTCTTT
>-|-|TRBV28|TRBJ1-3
CASSFQAGNTIYF
TGTGCCAGCAGTTTTCAGGCTGGAAACACCATATATTTT
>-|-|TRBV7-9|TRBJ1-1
CASSLVQITEAFF
TGTGCCAGCAGCTTAGTACAAATCACTGAAGCTTTCTTT
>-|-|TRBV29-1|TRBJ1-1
CSVAYGITEAFF
TGCAGCGTTGCATACGGGATTACTGAAGCTTTCTTT
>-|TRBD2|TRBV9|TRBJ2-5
CASSPSGARGGTQYF
TGTGCCAGCAGCCCCAGCGGGGCCCGCGGGGGGACCCAGTACTTC
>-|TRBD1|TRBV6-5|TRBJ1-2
CASSETGGGYTF
TGTGCCAGCAGTGAAACAGGGGGCGGCTACACCTTC
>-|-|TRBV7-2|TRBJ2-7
CASSNREAYEQYF
TGTGCCAGCAGCAACAGGGAAGCCTACGAGCAGTACTTC
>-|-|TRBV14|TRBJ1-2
CASSQLQGRVNYGYTF
TGTGCCAGCAGCCAACTTCAGGGCAGAGTTAACTATGGCTACACCTTC
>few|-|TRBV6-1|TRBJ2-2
CASKGQPTGELFF
TGTGCCAGCAAGGGACAACCGACCGGGGAGCTGTTTTTT
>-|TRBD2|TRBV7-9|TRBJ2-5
CASSLDSGRRETQYF
TGTGCCAGCAGCCTGGATAGCGGGAGACGTGAGACCCAGTACTTC
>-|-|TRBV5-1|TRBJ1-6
CASSLGEVSSPLHF
TGCGCCAGCAGCTTAGGTGAGGTTAGTTCACCCCTCCACTTT
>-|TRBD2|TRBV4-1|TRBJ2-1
CASSQVPGLVYSYEQFF
TGCGCCAGCAGCCAAGTACCGGGACTAGTCTATAGCTATGAGCAGTTCTTC
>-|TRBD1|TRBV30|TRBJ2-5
CASSPGTDQETQYF
TGTGCCTCTTCCCCCGGGACAGATCAAGAGACCCAGTACTTC
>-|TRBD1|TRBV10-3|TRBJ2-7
CATSSGTESYEQYF
TGTGCCACCAGTTCCGGGACAGAATCCTACGAGCAGTACTTC
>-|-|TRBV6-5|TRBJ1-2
CASRKQGRGPGYTF
TGTGCCAGCAGAAAACAGGGAAGGGGTCCTGGCTACACCTTC
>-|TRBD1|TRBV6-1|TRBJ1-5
CASRDREGNQPQHF
TGTGCCAGCAGGGACAGGGAGGGCAATCAGCCCCAGCATTTT
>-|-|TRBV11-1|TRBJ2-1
CASTPVLAGVFNEQFF
TGTGCCAGCACCCCAGTGCTGGCAGGGGTCTTCAATGAGCAGTTCTTC
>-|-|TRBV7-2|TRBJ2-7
CASSATLYEQYF
TGTGCCAGCAGCGCAACTTTATACGAGCAGTACTTC
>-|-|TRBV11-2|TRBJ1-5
CASSLGTGSNQPQHF
TGTGCCAGCAGCTTAGGCACCGGGAGCAATCAGCCCCAGCATTTT
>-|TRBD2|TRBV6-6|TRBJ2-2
CASSGLANTGELFF
TGTGCCAGCAGCGGACTAGCGAACACCGGGGAGCTGTTTTTT
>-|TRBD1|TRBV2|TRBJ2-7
CASLFDRAIKNEQYF
TGTGCCAGCCTATTCGACAGGGCAATTAAAAACGAGCAGTACTTC
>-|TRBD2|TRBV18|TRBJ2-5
CASSPRYTSGTETQYF
TGTGCCAGCTCACCGCGGTATACTAGCGGGACTGAGACCCAGTACTTC
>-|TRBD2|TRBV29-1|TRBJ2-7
CSVETSGSSYEQYF
TGCAGCGTTGAGACTAGCGGGAGCTCCTACGAGCAGTACTTC
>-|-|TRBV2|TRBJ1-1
CASSESGWAGRGNTEAFF
TGTGCCAGCAGTGAATCGGGCTGGGCAGGGAGGGGAAACACTGAAGCTTTCTTT
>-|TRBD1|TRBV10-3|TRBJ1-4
CATRQGFEKLFF
TGTGCCACCCGACAGGGGTTTGAAAAACTGTTTTTT
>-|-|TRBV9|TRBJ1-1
CASGRWGSPEAFF
TGTGCCAGCGGGAGGTGGGGTTCACCAGAAGCTTTCTTT
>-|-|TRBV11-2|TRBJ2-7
CASSLSRVESYEQYF
TGTGCCAGCAGCTTATCGCGGGTTGAATCCTACGAGCAGTACTTC
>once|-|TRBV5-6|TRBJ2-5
CASSLGGNQETQYF
TGTGCCAGCAGCTTGGGAGGGAATCAAGAGACCCAGTACTTC